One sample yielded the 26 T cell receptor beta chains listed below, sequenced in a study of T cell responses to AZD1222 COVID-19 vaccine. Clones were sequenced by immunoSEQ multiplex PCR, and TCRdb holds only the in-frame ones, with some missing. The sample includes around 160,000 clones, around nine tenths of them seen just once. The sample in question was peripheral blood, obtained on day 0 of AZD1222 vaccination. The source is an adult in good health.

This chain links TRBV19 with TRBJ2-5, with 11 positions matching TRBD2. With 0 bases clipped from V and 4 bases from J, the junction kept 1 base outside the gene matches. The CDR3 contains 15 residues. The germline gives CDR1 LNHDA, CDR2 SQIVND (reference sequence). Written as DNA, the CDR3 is TGTGCCAGTAGTATAGACGGGACTAGCGGAGAGACCCAGTACTTC. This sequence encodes CASSIDGTSGETQYF.

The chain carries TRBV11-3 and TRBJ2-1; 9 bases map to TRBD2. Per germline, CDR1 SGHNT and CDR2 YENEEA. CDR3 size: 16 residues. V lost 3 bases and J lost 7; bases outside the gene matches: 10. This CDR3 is CASSLGIGLAGNEQFF. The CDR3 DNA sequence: TGTGCCAGCAGCTTGGGTATAGGGCTAGCGGGGAATGAGCAGTTCTTC.

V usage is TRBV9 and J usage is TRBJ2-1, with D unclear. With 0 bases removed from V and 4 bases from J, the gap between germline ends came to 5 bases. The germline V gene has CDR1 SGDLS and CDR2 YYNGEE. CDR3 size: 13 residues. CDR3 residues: CASSVAGYNEQFF. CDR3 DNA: TGTGCCAGCAGCGTAGCCGGGTACAATGAGCAGTTCTTC.

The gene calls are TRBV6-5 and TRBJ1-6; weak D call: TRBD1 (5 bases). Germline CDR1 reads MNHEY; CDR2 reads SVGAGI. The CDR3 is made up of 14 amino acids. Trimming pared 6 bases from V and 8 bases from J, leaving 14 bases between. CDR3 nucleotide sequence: TGTGCCAGCAGGGTAGGGGTACTTGATTCACCCCTCCACTTT. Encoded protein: CASRVGVLDSPLHF.

CDR3 region: CASSEGNPYQILGKNIQYF. The CDR3 coding sequence is TGTGCCAGCAGTGAAGGGAATCCTTACCAAATTTTGGGCAAAAACATTCAGTACTTC. The chain recombines TRBV2 with TRBJ2-4; no clear D gene. Germline V lookup: CDR1 SNHLY, CDR2 FYNNEI. Trimming pared 1 base from V and 3 bases from J, leaving 22 bases between. This CDR3 region has 19 residues.

The CDR3 nucleotides read TGTGCCAGCAGCTGGGGAAATTCCTACGAGCAGTACTTC. Protein: CASSWGNSYEQYF. The chain joins TRBV7-9 to TRBJ2-7; D remains unclear. V lost 4 bases and J lost 1, with 8 bases in between. The germline gives CDR1 SEHNR, CDR2 FQNEAQ (reference sequence). The CDR3 totals 13 residues.

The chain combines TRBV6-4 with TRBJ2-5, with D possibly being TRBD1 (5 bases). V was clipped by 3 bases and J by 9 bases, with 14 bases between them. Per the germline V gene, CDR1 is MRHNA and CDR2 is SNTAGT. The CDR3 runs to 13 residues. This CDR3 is CASSDSPLGAQYF. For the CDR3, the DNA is TGTGCCAGCAGTGATAGCCCCTTAGGGGCCCAGTACTTC.

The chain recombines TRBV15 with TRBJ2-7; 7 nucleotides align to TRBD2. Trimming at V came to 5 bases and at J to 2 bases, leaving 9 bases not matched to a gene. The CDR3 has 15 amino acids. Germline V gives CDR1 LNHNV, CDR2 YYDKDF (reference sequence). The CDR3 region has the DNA TGTGCCACCAGCTCGGGAGGTTGGGGGACCTACGAGCAGTACTTC. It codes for CATSSGGWGTYEQYF.

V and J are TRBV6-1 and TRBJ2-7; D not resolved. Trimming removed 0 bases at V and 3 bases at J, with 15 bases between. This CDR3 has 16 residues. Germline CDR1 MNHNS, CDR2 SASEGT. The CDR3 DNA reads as TGTGCCAGCAGTGAAGCGGCCAGGTCGATACTCTACGAGCAGTACTTC. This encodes CASSEAARSILYEQYF.

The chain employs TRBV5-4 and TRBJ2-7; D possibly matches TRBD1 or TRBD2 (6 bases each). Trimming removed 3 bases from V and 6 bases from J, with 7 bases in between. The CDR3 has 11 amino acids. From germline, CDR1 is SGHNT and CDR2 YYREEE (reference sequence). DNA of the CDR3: TGTGCCAGCAGCTGGGGGGCCGAGCAGTACTTC. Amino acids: CASSWGAEQYF.

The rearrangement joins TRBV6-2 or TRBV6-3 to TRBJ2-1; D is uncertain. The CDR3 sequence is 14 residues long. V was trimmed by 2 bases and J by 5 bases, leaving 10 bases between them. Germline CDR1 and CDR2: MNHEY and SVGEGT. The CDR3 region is CASSYPTRDNEQFF. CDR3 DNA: TGTGCCAGCAGTTACCCGACAAGAGACAATGAGCAGTTCTTC.

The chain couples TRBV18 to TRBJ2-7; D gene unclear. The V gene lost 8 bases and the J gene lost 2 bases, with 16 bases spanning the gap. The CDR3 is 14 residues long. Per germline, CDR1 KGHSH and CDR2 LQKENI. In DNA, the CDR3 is TGTGCCAGCAGAAGGGCTAATCAACCCTACGAGCAGTACTTC. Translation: CASRRANQPYEQYF.

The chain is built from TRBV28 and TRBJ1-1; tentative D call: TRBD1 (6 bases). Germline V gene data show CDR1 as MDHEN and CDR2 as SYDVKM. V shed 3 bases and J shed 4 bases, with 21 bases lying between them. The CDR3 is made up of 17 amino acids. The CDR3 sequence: CASSLRIGAGVRTEAFF. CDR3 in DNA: TGTGCCAGCAGTTTGAGAATAGGGGCAGGGGTACGCACTGAAGCTTTCTTT.

The CDR3, as DNA: TGTGCCAGCAGGACGGCGGGGGGGATTTTTGAGACCCAGTACTTC. Translated: CASRTAGGIFETQYF. The V call is TRBV2, the J call TRBJ2-5, with 9 bases aligning to TRBD2. This CDR3 is built from 15 residues. CDR1 is SNHLY and CDR2 is FYNNEI in the germline V gene. Unmatched junction bases numbered 10, after V lost 6 bases and J lost 5 bases.

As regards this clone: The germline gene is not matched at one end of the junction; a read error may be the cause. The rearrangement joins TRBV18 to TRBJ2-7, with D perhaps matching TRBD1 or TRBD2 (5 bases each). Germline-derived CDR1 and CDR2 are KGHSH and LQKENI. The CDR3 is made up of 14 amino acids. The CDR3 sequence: CASSPGDVSFEQYF. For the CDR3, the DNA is TGTGCCAGCTCACCGGGGGACGTCTCCTTCGAGCAGTACTTC.

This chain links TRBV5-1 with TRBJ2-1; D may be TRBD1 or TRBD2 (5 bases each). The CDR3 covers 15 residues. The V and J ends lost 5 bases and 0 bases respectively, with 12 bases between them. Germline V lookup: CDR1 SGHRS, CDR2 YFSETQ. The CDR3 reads CASSGGTYSYNEQFF. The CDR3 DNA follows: TGCGCCAGCAGTGGTGGGACCTACTCCTACAATGAGCAGTTCTTC.

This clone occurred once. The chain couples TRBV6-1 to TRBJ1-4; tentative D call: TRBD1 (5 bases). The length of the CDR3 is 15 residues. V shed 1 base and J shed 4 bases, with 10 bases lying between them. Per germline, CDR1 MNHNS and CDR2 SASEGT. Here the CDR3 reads CASSEDWQGNEKLFF. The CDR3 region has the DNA TGTGCCAGCAGTGAAGATTGGCAGGGTAATGAAAAACTGTTTTTT.

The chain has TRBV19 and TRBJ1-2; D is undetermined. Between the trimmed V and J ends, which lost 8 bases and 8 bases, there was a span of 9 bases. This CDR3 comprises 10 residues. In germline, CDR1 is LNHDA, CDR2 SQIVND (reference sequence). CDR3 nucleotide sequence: TGTGCCAGTGTCCTCGGAGGCTACACCTTC. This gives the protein CASVLGGYTF.

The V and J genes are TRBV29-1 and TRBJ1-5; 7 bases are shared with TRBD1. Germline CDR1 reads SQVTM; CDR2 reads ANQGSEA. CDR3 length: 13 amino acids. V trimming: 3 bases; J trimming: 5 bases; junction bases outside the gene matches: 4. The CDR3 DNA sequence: TGCAGCGTTGAGACAGGGAACGATCAGCCCCAGCATTTT. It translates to CSVETGNDQPQHF.

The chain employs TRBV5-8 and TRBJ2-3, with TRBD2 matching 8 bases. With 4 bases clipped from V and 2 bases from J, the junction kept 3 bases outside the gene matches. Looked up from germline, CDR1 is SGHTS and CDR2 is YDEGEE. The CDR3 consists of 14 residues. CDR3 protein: CASSQRGNTDTQYF. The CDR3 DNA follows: TGTGCCAGCAGCCAGCGGGGGAACACAGATACGCAGTATTTT.

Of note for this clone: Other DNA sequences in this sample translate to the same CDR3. The CDR3 region has the DNA TGCGCCAGCAGCCTCGGGACAGGGGGGTACGAGCAGTACTTC. Amino acids: CASSLGTGGYEQYF. The rearrangement joins TRBV5-1 to TRBJ2-7, with 11 bases identical to TRBD1. Germline CDR1 is SGHRS and CDR2 is YFSETQ. V lost 4 bases to trimming and J lost 4 bases; unmatched junction nucleotides: 4. CDR3 size: 14 residues.

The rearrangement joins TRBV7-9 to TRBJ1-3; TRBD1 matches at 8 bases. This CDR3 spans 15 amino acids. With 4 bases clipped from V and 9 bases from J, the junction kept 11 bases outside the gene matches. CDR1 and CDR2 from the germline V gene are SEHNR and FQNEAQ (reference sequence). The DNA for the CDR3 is TGTGCCAGCAGCTCCAAGGGCGGACAGGGTAGCACCATATATTTT. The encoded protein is CASSSKGGQGSTIYF.

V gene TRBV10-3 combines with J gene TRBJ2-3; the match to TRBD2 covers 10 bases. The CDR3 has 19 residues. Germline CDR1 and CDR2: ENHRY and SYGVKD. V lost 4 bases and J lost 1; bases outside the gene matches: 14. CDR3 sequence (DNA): TGTGCCATCAGTGCGCGGGCTAGCGGGGGTAACTCAGGCACAGATACGCAGTATTTT. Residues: CAISARASGGNSGTDTQYF.

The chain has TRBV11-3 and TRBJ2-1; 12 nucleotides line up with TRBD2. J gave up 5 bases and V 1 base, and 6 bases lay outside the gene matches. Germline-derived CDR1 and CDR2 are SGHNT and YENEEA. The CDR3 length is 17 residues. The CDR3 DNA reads TGTGCCAGCAGCTTAGGGCTGACTAGCGGGAGCCACAATGAGCAGTTCTTC. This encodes CASSLGLTSGSHNEQFF. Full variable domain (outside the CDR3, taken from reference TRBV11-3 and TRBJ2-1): EAGVVQSPRYKIIEKKQPVAFWCNPISGHNTLYWYLQNLGQGPELLIRYENEEAVDDSQLPKDRFSAERLKGVDSTLKIQPAELGDSAVYLCASSLGLTSGSHNEQFFGPGTRLTVL.

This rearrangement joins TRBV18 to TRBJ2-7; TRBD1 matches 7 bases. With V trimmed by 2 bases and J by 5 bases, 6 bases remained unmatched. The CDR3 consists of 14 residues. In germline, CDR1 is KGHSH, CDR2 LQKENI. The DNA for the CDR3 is TGTGCCAGCTCACCAGCTACAGGGGATGACGAGCAGTACTTC. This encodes CASSPATGDDEQYF.

CDR3 sequence (DNA): TGTGCCAGCAGCGACAGGGGCAAGGACGAGCAGTACTTC. Translating gives CASSDRGKDEQYF. The chain combines TRBV27 with TRBJ2-7, with 8 positions matching TRBD1. The ends lost 6 bases at V and 5 bases at J; junction bases unmatched: 6. This CDR3 region has 13 residues. CDR1 is MNHEY, CDR2 SMNVEV, per germline (reference sequence).